The subject of this entry is one T cell receptor beta chain. Its cognate antigen has yet to be identified. No per-base quality is available; no much larger clone lies one base away. These data belong to a study of long-term antiretroviral therapy in people with HIV (dated by TCRdb to the early 2020s). Looking at the study overall: The earliest samples were collected about a decade before the 2015 WHO recommendation for immediate ART, when ART was typically delayed until CD4 counts fell. This retrospective serial study examined whether starting ART and sustained HIV suppression were associated with changes in the composition and diversity of the TRB repertoire in peripheral blood. From some 27 adults with confirmed HIV infection, the cohort provided 150 to 200 cryopreserved PBMC samples, gathered serially across a mean of around 6 years (range 1-12). Of the approximately 28 participants with HIV, ten to eleven were female. No cross-contamination during QIAcube processing was seen in test extractions of a monoclonal T-cell line run alongside 30 to 35 polyclonal samples.

As encoded in the germline V gene, CDR1 is MDHEN while CDR2 is SYDVKM. Spanning cysteine to phenylalanine, the CDR3 consists of 15 amino acids. Just CDR3 DNA is preserved here, 45 bases in frame from base 1. The junction carries 13 bases between V and J, which are trimmed by 6 bases and 0 bases respectively. The immunoSEQ hsTCRB v3.0 assay was used at survey level resolution to sequence the TRB variable region. A depth of about 40,000-50,000 T-cell genomes per sample was targeted for TRB sequencing. Pooled TRB libraries were sequenced on an Illumina MiSeq with a v3 150-cycle kit. Per the source publication's procedure: Repertoire analysis was performed in R inside a reproducible Nextflow workflow that covered QC, data transformation and analysis. Custom analyses were implemented in LymphoSeq2, an R package for AIRR-Seq data exploration. Several samples yielding fewer than 5000 total TRB sequences were excluded, leaving 150 to 200 analyzed HIV repertoires. Among the roughly 200 retained HIV repertoires, about 59 were collected before ART initiation and 120 to 140 were collected after ART initiation. Repertoires were downsampled to 5000 TRB nucleotide sequences, and summary statistics were averaged over 100 downsampling iterations. Only TRB sequences with CDR3 regions of at least seven amino acids were retained for analysis. Diversity was assessed using a clonality score derived from Shannon entropy and using the Gini coefficient. In the repertoire networks, any two of the top 5000 CDR3 amino acid sequences were connected whenever the two sequences differed by an edit distance of one. Antigen specificity groups and MHC restriction were predicted for TRB CDR3 amino acid sequences with GLIPH2. Known CMV, EBV, HIV or tissue antigen associations were flagged by matching CDR3 amino acid sequences against VDJdb and McPAS-TCR. Pre-ART, post-ART and control groups were compared with Wilcoxon signed-rank tests and Holm-Bonferroni correction. Imported from immuneACCESS, the table was reduced by TCRdb to in-frame sequences with V and J called. These copies leave out some clones; in studies compared against another copy, an unresolved V gene accounts for under half, and the cause of the remainder is not known. The D gene and trimming were derived from the DNA, and the V and J assignments and clone size from that table. This sample lists some 29,000 clones; 78% were detected once. The ten most abundant clones make up roughly 9.3% of the sample.

Beyond this particular receptor, the publication reports: Because cell numbers in pre-ART samples were limited, unsorted PBMC were profiled instead of sorted CD4+ and CD8+ T cells. The repertoire was dominated across all time points by expanded TRB clones identified before ART initiation, although this dominance was seen to fluctuate and to decrease in many PLHIV after ART. Compared with controls, HIV repertoires had narrower CDR3 length ranges, and the network structure pointed to an antigen-experienced repertoire that shifted only slightly toward naive after ART. Inferences about post-ART repertoire changes are limited because no data were available on ART adherence, viral resistance or therapy changes. A significant increase in TRB diversity was found to be associated with ART initiation, although TRB diversity was observed to remain significantly below that of transplant donor controls even after long-term ART. Limited PBMC availability meant only the TCR beta chain was sequenced, without alpha chain pairing. Samples dated from the mid-2000s to the late 2010s, and the ART regimens used may be less effective than current ones.

Inclusion was restricted to participants for whom at least one PBMC sample before ART initiation and at least two post-ART samples were available. Every participant with HIV received treatment in the United States of America. Before DNA extraction, cryopreserved samples containing about 1-10 million PBMC were thawed and washed. At the time of the earliest PBMC sample for each participant with HIV, ages ranged from about 20 to 54 years. PBMC samples from each participant spanned 1-4 timepoints before ART initiation and 2-8 timepoints after ART initiation, with a median of 7 samples. Serial HIV viral load, CD4+ T-cell count, ART history and demographic data were obtained for every participant. Using a Qiagen kit on a QIAcube, genomic DNA was extracted from unsorted PBMC, with samples processed in batches of 12.

The sample here was unsorted PBMCs, taken 1.5 years before starting antiretroviral therapy. This chain is built from TRBV28 and TRBJ2-3; the D gene is perhaps TRBD1, from 5 matching bases. The sequence came from a man aged 18 to 29 with HIV. The CDR3 region has the sequence CASRSPWGSTDTQYF. The DNA sequence is TGTGCCAGCAGGAGTCCTTGGGGCAGCACAGATACGCAGTATTTT.